The 16 T cell receptor beta chains listed next were all sequenced from one sample in a study of control samples from healthy donors and cancer patients (dated by TCRdb to between 2020 and 2021). The receptor library was made with the immunoSEQ multiplex PCR assay. TCRdb limited this immuneACCESS table to in-frame rearrangements with V and J called. A share of clones is missing; checked studies link under half to unresolved V genes, and the rest is unexplained. Within this sample are about 120,000 clones, with 88% of them counted one time only. The ten top clones hold 2% to 2.5% of the sample. Specimen: blood. These receptors were obtained from a woman in her seventies in good health.

The V gene is TRBV2, the J gene TRBJ1-1, with no clear D. CDR1 SNHLY and CDR2 FYNNEI come from the germline V gene. This CDR3 has 12 residues. The germline V and J ends were trimmed by 7 bases and 9 bases, with 15 bases remaining between them. CDR3 residues: CASNPTGSKAFF. CDR3 coding DNA: TGTGCCAGCAATCCCACCGGGTCAAAAGCTTTCTTT.

The chain uses TRBV7-9 and TRBJ2-1; the match to TRBD2 covers 11 bases. The CDR3 totals 14 residues. J lost 4 bases, V lost 6 bases, and 2 bases had no gene match. Germline values: CDR1 SEHNR, CDR2 FQNEAQ (reference sequence). The CDR3 DNA reads as TGTGCCAGCAGTATAGCGGGGGGGTACAATGAGCAGTTCTTC. It yields the protein CASSIAGGYNEQFF.

J is TRBJ2-5 and V is TRBV29-1; no definite D call. Germline V gene data show CDR1 as SQVTM and CDR2 as ANQGSEA. The CDR3 runs 10 residues. V lost 6 bases, J lost 5 bases, and 7 bases lay in between. CDR3: CSVYVETQYF. DNA for the CDR3: TGCAGCGTCTACGTGGAGACCCAGTACTTC.

V is TRBV12-5 and J is TRBJ2-2; D gene ambiguous. The V gene's germline CDR1 is LGHNT and CDR2 FRNRAP. With 2 bases removed from V and 0 bases from J, the gap between germline ends came to 13 bases. The CDR3 sequence is 17 residues long. The CDR3 spells CASGLSSDGPNTGELFF. The CDR3 DNA is TGTGCTAGTGGTTTGTCCTCGGATGGGCCGAACACCGGGGAGCTGTTTTTT.

The gene calls are TRBV27 and TRBJ1-2; no clear D gene. The ends were cut back, 8 bases at V and 8 bases at J, with 15 bases in the middle. Germline CDR1 is MNHEY and CDR2 is SMNVEV (reference sequence). The CDR3 consists of 12 residues. The CDR3 spells CASGTVFEGYTF. The CDR3 bases are TGTGCCAGCGGAACGGTCTTCGAGGGCTACACCTTC.

V usage is TRBV18 and J usage is TRBJ1-4; D unclear. The germline gives CDR1 KGHSH, CDR2 LQKENI. This CDR3 has 13 amino acids. Trimming left V 2 bases short and J 5 bases short, with 6 bases between. CDR3 loop: CASSPTRNEKLFF. The CDR3 nucleotides read TGTGCCAGCTCACCAACCAGGAATGAAAAACTGTTTTTT. Full variable domain (outside the CDR3, taken from reference TRBV18 and TRBJ1-4): NAGVMQNPRHLVRRRGQEARLRCSPMKGHSHVYWYRQLPEEGLKFMVYLQKENIIDESGMPKERFSAEFPKEGPSILRIQQVVRGDSAAYFCASSPTRNEKLFFGSGTQLSVL.

This clone showed up just once. The genes are TRBV18 and TRBJ2-7, with TRBD1 as a possible D gene (5 bases). V gave up 0 bases and J gave up 2 bases, with 8 bases separating them. CDR1 is KGHSH and CDR2 is LQKENI in the germline V gene. This CDR3 is 14 amino acids long. CDR3: CASSPPTATYEQYF. CDR3 DNA sequence: TGTGCCAGCTCACCACCGACAGCCACCTACGAGCAGTACTTC.

This rearrangement joins TRBV3-1 (or the pseudogene TRBV3-2) to TRBJ1-5, with TRBD1 matching over 8 bases. The CDR3 spans 16 residues. V was pared by 1 base and J by 3 bases, with 5 bases of the junction left unmatched. The germline V gene encodes CDR1 LGHDT and CDR2 YNNKEL (reference sequence). CDR3 sequence (DNA): TGTGCCAGCAGCCAAGGTGGGACAGGTACCAATCAGCCCCAGCATTTT. It yields the protein CASSQGGTGTNQPQHF.

This chain joins TRBV29-1 and TRBJ1-1, with 11 bases identical to TRBD1. Germline V CDR1 and CDR2: SQVTM, ANQGSEA. The CDR3 is 16 amino acids. V dropped 6 bases and J dropped 5; count of bases not matched to a gene: 14. This chain's CDR3 is CSVTRGTGGVMTEAFF. The CDR3 DNA is TGCAGCGTGACTCGAGGGACAGGGGGTGTCATGACTGAAGCTTTCTTT.

This clone was detected once. One end of the junction varies from germline; a read error may be responsible. The rearrangement uses TRBV6-5 and TRBJ2-2; D gene unclear. There are 15 residues in the CDR3. Germline-derived CDR1 and CDR2 are MNHEY and SVGAGI. The CDR3 DNA follows: TGTGCCAGCAGCTCGAGGACGGTGAACGCCGGGGAGCTGTTTTTT. It encodes CASSSRTVNAGELFF.

This clone showed up just once. The chain is built from TRBV7-9 and TRBJ1-6, with a weak D call TRBD1 (6 bases). There are 14 residues in the CDR3. Germline loops: CDR1 SEHNR, CDR2 FQNEAQ (reference sequence). Trimming left V 1 base short and J 7 bases short, with 8 bases between. For the CDR3, the DNA is TGTGCCAGCAGCTTAGTCCAGGGGAATTCACCCCTCCACTTT. Translated, it gives CASSLVQGNSPLHF. Filled out from reference TRBV7-9 and TRBJ1-6, the complete variable domain reads DTGVSQNPRHKITKRGQNVTFRCDPISEHNRLYWYRQTLGQGPEFLTYFQNEAQLEKSRLLSDRFSAERPKGSFSTLEIQRTEQGDSAMYLCASSLVQGNSPLHFGNGTRLTVT.

The gene calls are TRBV6-5 and TRBJ2-5; 10 positions agree with TRBD2. The CDR3 sequence is 15 residues long. V lost 0 bases to trimming and J lost 4 bases; unmatched junction nucleotides: 2. Germline V gene data show CDR1 as MNHEY and CDR2 as SVGAGI. CDR3 sequence: CASSYSSGGRETQYF. The CDR3 DNA sequence: TGTGCCAGCAGTTACTCTAGCGGGGGGAGAGAGACCCAGTACTTC.

The rearrangement uses TRBV5-4 and TRBJ2-6; 9 bases align to TRBD2. V was clipped by 4 bases and J by 5 bases; unmatched bases: 13. The germline V gene has CDR1 SGHNT and CDR2 YYREEE (reference sequence). CDR3 length: 18 residues. The CDR3 reads CASSLFGAGGLRANVLTF. Here the CDR3 DNA reads TGTGCCAGCAGCCTCTTTGGGGCGGGGGGGCTAAGGGCCAACGTCCTGACTTTC.

The chain has TRBV5-1 and TRBJ2-1; tentatively, D is TRBD1 (5 bases). Trimming took 3 bases from V and 6 from J, leaving 10 bases between them. CDR3 size: 13 residues. The germline gives CDR1 SGHRS, CDR2 YFSETQ. Here the CDR3 reads CASSSTQGNEQFF. The CDR3 DNA is TGCGCCAGCAGCTCTACTCAGGGCAATGAGCAGTTCTTC.

The chain employs TRBV6-2 or TRBV6-3 and TRBJ2-3; no clear D. Trimming shortened V by 5 bases and J by 7 bases, and 13 bases separated the two germline ends. This CDR3 region has 13 residues. Germline CDR1 reads MNHEY; CDR2 reads SVGEGT. CDR3 sequence: CASSRRRRHTQYF. The CDR3 DNA reads TGTGCCAGCAGTCGACGAAGGAGACATACGCAGTATTTT.

The chain couples TRBV7-9 to TRBJ1-6, with 7 bases matching TRBD1. Germline V CDR1 and CDR2: SEHNR, FQNEAQ (reference sequence). CDR3 length: 16 amino acids. V lost 6 bases to trimming and J lost 7 bases; unmatched junction nucleotides: 12. CDR3 in amino acids: CASSRQGSPSNSPLHF. CDR3 nucleotide sequence: TGTGCCAGCAGTAGACAGGGCTCCCCCTCAAATTCACCCCTCCACTTT.